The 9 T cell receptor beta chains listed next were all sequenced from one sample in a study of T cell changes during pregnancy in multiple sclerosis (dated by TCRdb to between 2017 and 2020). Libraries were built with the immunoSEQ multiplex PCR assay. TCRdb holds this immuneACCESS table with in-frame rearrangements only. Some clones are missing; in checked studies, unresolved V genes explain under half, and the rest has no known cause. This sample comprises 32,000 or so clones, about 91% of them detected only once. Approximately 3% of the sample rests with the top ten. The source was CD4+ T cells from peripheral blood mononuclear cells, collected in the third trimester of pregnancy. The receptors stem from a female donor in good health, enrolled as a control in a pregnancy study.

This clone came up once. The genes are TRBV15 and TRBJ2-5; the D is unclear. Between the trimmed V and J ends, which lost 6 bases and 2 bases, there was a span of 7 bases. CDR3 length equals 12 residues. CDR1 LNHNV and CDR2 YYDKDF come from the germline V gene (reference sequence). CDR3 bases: TGTGCCACCAGTCTTCTGCAAGAGACCCAGTACTTC. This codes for CATSLLQETQYF.

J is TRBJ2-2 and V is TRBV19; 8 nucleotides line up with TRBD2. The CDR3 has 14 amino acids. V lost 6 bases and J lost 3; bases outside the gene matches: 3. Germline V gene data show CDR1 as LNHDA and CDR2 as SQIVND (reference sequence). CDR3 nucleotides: TGTGCCAGTAGGGCGGGGGGCTACACCGGGGAGCTGTTTTTT. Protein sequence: CASRAGGYTGELFF.

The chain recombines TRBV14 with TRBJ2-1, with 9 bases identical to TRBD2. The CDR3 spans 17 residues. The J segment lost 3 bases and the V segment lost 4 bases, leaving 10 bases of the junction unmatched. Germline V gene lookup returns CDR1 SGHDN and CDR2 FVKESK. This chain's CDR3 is CASSPFYSGRFYNEQFF. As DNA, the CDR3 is TGTGCCAGCAGCCCCTTCTATAGCGGGAGATTCTACAATGAGCAGTTCTTC.

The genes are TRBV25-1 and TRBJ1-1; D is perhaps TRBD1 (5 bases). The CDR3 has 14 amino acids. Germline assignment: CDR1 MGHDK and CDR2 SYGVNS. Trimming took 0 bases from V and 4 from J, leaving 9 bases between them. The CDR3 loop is CASSEYGGTTEAFF. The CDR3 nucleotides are TGTGCCAGCAGTGAATACGGGGGGACCACTGAAGCTTTCTTT.

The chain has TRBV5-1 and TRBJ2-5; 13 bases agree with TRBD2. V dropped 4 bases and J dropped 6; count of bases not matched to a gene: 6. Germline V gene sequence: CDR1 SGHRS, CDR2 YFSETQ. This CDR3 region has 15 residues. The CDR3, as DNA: TGCGCCAGCAGCCCGGGGACTAGCGGGATTAAGACCCAGTACTTC. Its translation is CASSPGTSGIKTQYF.

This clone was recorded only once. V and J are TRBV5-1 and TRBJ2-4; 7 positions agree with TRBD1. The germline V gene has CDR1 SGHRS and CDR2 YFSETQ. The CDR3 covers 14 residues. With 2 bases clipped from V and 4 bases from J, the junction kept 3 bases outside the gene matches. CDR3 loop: CASSFEGAKNIQYF. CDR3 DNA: TGCGCCAGCAGCTTTGAGGGGGCTAAAAACATTCAGTACTTC. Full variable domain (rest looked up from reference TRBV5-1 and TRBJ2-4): KAGVTQTPRYLIKTRGQQVTLSCSPISGHRSVSWYQQTPGQGLQFLFEYFSETQRNKGNFPGRFSGRQFSNSRSEMNVSTLELGDSALYLCASSFEGAKNIQYFGAGTRLSVL.

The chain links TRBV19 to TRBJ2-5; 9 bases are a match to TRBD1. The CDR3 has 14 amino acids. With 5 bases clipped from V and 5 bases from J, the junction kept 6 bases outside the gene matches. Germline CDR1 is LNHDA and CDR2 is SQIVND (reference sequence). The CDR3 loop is CASSHGTGWETQYF. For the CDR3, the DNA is TGTGCCAGTAGTCACGGGACAGGGTGGGAGACCCAGTACTTC.

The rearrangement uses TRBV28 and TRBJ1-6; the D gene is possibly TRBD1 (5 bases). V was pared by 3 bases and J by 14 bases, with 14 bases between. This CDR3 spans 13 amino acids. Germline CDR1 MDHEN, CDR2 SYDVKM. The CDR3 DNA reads TGTGCCAGCAGTTTTCCCCGCACGGGGGCCCTCCACTTT. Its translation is CASSFPRTGALHF. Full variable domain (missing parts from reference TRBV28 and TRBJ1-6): DVKVTQSSRYLVKRTGEKVFLECVQDMDHENMFWYRQDPGLGLRLIYFSYDVKMKEKGDIPEGYSVSREKKERFSLILESASTNQTSMYLCASSFPRTGALHFGNGTRLTVT.

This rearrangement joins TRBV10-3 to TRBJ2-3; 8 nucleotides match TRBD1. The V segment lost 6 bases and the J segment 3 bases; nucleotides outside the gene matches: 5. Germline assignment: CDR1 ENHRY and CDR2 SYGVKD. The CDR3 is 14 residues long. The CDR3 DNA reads TGTGCCATCAGAACAGGGGGTGAGACAGATACGCAGTATTTT. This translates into CAIRTGGETDTQYF.